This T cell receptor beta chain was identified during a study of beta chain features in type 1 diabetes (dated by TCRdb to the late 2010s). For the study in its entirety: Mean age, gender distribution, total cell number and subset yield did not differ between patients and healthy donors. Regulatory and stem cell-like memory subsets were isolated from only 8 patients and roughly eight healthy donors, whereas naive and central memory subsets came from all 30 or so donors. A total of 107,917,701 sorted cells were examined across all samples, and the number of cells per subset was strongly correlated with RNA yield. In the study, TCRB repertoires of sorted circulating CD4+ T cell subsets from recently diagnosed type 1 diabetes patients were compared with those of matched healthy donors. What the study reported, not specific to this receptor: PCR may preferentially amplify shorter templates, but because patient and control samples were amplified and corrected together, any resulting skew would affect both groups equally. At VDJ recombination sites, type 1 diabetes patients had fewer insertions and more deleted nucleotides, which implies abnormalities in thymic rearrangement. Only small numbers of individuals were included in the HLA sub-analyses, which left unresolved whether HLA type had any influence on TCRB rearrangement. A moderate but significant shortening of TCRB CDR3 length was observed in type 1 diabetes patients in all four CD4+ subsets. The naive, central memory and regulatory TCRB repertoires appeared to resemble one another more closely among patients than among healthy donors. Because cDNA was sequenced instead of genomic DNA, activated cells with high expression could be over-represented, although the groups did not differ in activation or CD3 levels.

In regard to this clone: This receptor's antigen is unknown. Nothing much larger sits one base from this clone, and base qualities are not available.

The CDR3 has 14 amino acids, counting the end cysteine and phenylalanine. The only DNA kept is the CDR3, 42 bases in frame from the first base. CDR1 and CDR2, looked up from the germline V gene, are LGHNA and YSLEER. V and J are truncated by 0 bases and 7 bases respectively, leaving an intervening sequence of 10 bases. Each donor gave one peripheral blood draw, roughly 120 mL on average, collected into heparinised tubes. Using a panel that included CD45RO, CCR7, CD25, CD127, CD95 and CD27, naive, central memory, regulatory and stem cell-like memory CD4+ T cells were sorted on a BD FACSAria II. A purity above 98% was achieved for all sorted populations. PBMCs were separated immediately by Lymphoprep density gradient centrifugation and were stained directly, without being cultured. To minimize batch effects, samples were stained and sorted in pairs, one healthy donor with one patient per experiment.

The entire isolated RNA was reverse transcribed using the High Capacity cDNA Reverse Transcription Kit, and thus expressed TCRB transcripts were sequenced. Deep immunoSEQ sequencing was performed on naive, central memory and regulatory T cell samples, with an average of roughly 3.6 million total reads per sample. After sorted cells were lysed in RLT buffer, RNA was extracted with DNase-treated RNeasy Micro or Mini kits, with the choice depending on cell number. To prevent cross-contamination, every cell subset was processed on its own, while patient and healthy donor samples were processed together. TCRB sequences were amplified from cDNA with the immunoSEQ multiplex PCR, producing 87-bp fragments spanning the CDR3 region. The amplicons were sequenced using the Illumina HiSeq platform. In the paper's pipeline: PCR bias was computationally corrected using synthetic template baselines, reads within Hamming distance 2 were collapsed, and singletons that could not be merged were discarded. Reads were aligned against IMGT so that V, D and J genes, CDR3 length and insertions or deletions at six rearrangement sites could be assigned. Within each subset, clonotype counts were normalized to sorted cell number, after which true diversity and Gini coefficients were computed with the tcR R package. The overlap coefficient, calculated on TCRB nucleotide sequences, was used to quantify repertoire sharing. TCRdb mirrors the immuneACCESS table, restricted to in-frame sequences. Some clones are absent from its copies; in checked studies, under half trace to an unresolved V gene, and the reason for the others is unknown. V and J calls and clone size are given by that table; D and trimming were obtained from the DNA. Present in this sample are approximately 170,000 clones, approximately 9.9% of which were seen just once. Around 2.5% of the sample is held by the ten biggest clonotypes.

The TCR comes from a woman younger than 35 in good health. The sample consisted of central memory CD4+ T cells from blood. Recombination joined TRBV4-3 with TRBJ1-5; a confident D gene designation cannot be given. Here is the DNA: TGCGCCAGCAGCCAAGAAGCCAAGCGGCAGCCCCAGCATTTT. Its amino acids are CASSQEAKRQPQHF.